The subject of this entry is one T cell receptor beta chain. Its specificity is not known. With 0 bases removed from V and 1 base from J, the gap between germline ends came to 6 bases. Germline V gives CDR1 MGHRA, CDR2 YSYEKL. The CDR3 is 14 residues long. The data originate from a study of Ad26.COV2.S vaccination and SARS-CoV-2 variants. Study summary: Ad26.COV2.S shots went into the muscle once or twice, 56 days apart. Study-wide findings and caveats: Analytic work on TCR breadth and depth might have understated the full extent of total T cell responses.

Documented treatment: 19 received Ad26.COV2.S at low or high dose, single or two shots; roughly 5 received placebo; per-sample allocation not given. At day 63 after the first vaccine or placebo injection, samples were drawn. A Boston adult aged 18-55 years was the donor. Profiled with immunoSEQ multiplex PCR; TCRdb holds only in-frame clones, not every one. The repertoire holds more than 250,000 clones, with around 87% as singletons. This chain uses TRBV4-1 with TRBJ1-1, with a weak D call TRBD1 (5 bases). The sample in question was peripheral blood, obtained in a trial of Ad26.COV2.S vaccine versus placebo. This TCR was sampled from a person aged 18-65 years who received the Ad26.COV2.S COVID-19 vaccine or a placebo. For the CDR3, the DNA is TGCGCCAGCAGCCAAGACAGGGCGAACACTGAAGCTTTCTTT. Protein sequence: CASSQDRANTEAFF.